This T cell receptor (beta chain) was profiled in a study of cytomegalovirus exposure and HLA in healthy donors. Study results and caveats: Altogether, 164 TCR beta chains were recorded as cytomegalovirus-associated.

Deletions cut 1 base from V and 2 bases from J, with 11 bases between. Germline V gene data show CDR1 as SGHDN and CDR2 as FVKESK. CDR3 length equals 15 residues. This clone was detected a few times. Its antigen remains unknown. The assay was immunoSEQ multiplex PCR, and TCRdb's table has in-frame clones only and misses some. In the table there are 250,000 to 300,000 clones, 65% to 90% of which are singletons. The sequenced material came from PBMCs. The sequence was collected from a woman under 30 in good health and CMV-seronegative. V and J are TRBV14 and TRBJ1-2; possible D gene TRBD1, 5 bases. In DNA form, the CDR3 reads TGTGCCAGCAGCCAAGTACCGCAGGGAAACTATGGCTACACCTTC. This sequence encodes CASSQVPQGNYGYTF. Full variable domain (missing parts from reference TRBV14 and TRBJ1-2): EAGVTQFPSHSVIEKGQTVTLRCDPISGHDNLYWYRRVMGKEIKFLLHFVKESKQDESGMPNNRFLAERTGGTYSTLKVQPAELEDSGVYFCASSQVPQGNYGYTFGSGTRLTVV.